The present T cell receptor (beta chain) was sequenced within a study of T cells in Graves' hyperthyroidism and ophthalmopathy. From germline, CDR1 is PRHDT and CDR2 FYEKMQ (reference sequence). The CDR3 length is 17 residues. V was shortened by 0 bases and J by 0 bases, with 15 bases between the two germline ends. The source material, RNA transcripts, was used to amplify TCR beta CDR3 regions. An initial round of RT-PCR targeting the TCR CDR3 relied on the HTBI primer set. TCRdb re-analysed the multiplex PCR reads in MiXCR, keeping a single row per CDR3 protein. The sample lists around 600,000 distinct CDR3 sequences; about 15% were seen once. This clonotype showed up many times. The antigen remains unidentified. Study-wide findings and caveats: Clonotypes that were expanded in thyroid above 0.001 mostly appeared in blood too.

This chain links TRBV13 with TRBJ2-7, with unresolved D. The TCR comes from a woman aged 25 to 39 with Graves' hyperthyroidism. The sequenced sample was blood. The CDR3, as DNA: TGTGCCAGCAGCTTAGGCCTGGGTGGGCCAAGCTCCTACGAGCAGTACTTC. Amino acids: CASSLGLGGPSSYEQYF.